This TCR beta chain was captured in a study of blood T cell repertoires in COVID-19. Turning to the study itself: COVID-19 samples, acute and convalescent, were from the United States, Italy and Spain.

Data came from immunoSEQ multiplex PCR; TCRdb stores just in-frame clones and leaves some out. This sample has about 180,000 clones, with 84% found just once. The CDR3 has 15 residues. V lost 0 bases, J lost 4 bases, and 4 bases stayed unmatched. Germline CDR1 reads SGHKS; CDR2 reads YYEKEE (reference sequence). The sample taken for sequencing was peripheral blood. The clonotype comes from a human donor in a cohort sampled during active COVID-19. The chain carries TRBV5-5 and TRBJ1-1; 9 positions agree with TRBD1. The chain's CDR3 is CASSLVATGGTEAFF. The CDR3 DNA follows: TGTGCCAGCAGCTTGGTGGCGACAGGGGGCACTGAAGCTTTCTTT.